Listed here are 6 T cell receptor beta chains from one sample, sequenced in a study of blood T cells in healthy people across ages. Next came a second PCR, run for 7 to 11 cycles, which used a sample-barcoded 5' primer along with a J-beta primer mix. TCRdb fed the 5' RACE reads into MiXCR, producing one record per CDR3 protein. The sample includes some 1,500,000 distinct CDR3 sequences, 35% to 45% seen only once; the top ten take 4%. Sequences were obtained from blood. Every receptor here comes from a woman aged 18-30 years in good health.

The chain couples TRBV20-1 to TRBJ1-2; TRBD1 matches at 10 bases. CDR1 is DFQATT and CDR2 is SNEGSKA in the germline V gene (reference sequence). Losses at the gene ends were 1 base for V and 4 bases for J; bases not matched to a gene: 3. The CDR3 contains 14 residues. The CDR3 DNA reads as TGCAGTGCTAGAGCCGGGACAGGGGCCTATGGCTACACCTTC. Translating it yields CSARAGTGAYGYTF.

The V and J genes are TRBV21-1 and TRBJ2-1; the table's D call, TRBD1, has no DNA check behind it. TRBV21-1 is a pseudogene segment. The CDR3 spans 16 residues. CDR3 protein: CASSTGEQANYNEQFF. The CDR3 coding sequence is TGTGCCAGCAGCACGGGGGAGCAGGCGAACTACAATGAGCAGTTCTTC.

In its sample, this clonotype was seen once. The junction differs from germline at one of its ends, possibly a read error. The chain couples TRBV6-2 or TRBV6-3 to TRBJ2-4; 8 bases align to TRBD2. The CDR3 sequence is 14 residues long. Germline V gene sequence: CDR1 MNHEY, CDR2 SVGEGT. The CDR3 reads CASSYGAGVDIPYF. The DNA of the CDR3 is TGTGCCAGCAGTTACGGAGCGGGAGTGGACATTCCGTACTTC.

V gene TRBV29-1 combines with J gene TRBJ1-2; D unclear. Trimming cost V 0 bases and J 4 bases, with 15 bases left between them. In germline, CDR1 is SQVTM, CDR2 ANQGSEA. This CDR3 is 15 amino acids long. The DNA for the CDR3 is TGCAGCGTTGAAGATGGGCCGCCCAGGTTCTATGGCTACACCTTC. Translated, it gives CSVEDGPPRFYGYTF.

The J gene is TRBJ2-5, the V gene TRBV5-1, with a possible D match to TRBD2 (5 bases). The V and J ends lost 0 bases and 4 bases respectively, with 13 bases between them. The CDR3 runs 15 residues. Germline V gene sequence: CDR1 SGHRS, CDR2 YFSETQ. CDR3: CASSLDGVLGETQYF. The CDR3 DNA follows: TGCGCCAGCAGCTTGGACGGGGTTCTCGGAGAGACCCAGTACTTC. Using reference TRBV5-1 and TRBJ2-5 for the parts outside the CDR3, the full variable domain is KAGVTQTPRYLIKTRGQQVTLSCSPISGHRSVSWYQQTPGQGLQFLFEYFSETQRNKGNFPGRFSGRQFSNSRSEMNVSTLELGDSALYLCASSLDGVLGETQYFGPGTRLLVL.

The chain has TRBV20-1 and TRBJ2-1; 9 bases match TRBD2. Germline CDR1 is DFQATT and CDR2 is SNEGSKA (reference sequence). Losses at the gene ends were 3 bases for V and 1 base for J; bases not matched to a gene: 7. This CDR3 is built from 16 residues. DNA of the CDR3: TGCAGTGCTAGCCCGACAACTAGCGGGTCCTACAATGAGCAGTTCTTC. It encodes CSASPTTSGSYNEQFF.